The 29 T cell receptor beta chains reported below all come from one sample, sequenced in a study of STAT3 mutations in large granular lymphocyte leukemia. Study-wide results and caveats: Every T-cell large granular lymphocyte leukemia patient had at least one immunodominant TCR beta clonotype.

No antigen has been identified for these receptors. Generated by immunoSEQ multiplex PCR, the TCRdb table keeps only in-frame clones and is missing some. The repertoire holds approximately 42,000 clones, with around 80% as singletons. Sequencing was done on a sample of PBMCs. These receptors were taken from a human donor with T large granular lymphocyte leukemia. Some clones in this sample may be carry-over from other donors' samples.

The chain joins TRBV18 to TRBJ1-4; maybe TRBD1 (6 bases). The CDR3 consists of 14 residues. Germline V gene lookup returns CDR1 KGHSH and CDR2 LQKENI. V lost 8 bases, J lost 0 bases, and 10 bases lay in between. The CDR3 DNA reads TGTGCCAGCGCAGGACAGCCAACTAATGAAAAACTGTTTTTT. It is translated as CASAGQPTNEKLFF. The full variable domain, its missing parts supplied by reference TRBV18 and TRBJ1-4, is NAGVMQNPRHLVRRRGQEARLRCSPMKGHSHVYWYRQLPEEGLKFMVYLQKENIIDESGMPKERFSAEFPKEGPSILRIQQVVRGDSAAYFCASAGQPTNEKLFFGSGTQLSVL.

The CDR3 sequence: CASDRQPNQPQHF. CDR3 DNA: TGTGCCAGTGATCGACAGCCTAATCAGCCCCAGCATTTT. V usage is TRBV6-6 and J usage is TRBJ1-5; D is possibly TRBD1 (5 bases). The length of the CDR3 is 13 residues. Trimming stripped 9 bases from V and 4 bases from J, with 13 bases between. Germline CDR1 MNHNY, CDR2 SVGAGI (reference sequence).

The chain employs TRBV6-1 and TRBJ1-1; D unresolved. V gave up 8 bases and J gave up 0 bases, with 16 bases separating them. CDR3 length: 15 residues. Germline CDR1 and CDR2: MNHNS and SASEGT. The CDR3 DNA follows: TGTGCCAGCCCCCTCGAGGGTGGCATGAACACTGAAGCTTTCTTT. Amino acids: CASPLEGGMNTEAFF.

The J gene is TRBJ1-5, the V gene TRBV15, with 7 bases lining up with TRBD1. CDR3 length equals 15 residues. V gave up 0 bases and J gave up 4 bases; unmatched junction bases: 3. Germline V gene sequence: CDR1 LNHNV, CDR2 YYDKDF (reference sequence). The CDR3 is CATSRDAGGNQPQHF. In nucleotides, the CDR3 is TGTGCCACCAGCAGAGACGCAGGGGGAAATCAGCCCCAGCATTTT.

This clone was counted between two and nine times. The V gene is TRBV27, the J gene TRBJ1-2, with D hard to call. Between the trimmed V and J ends, which lost 4 bases and 0 bases, there was a span of 6 bases. This CDR3 contains 13 residues. The germline CDR1 and CDR2 sequences are MNHEY and SMNVEV (reference sequence). CDR3 residues: CASSSAPNYGYTF. The CDR3 nucleotides are TGTGCCAGCAGTTCGGCGCCTAACTATGGCTACACCTTC.

This chain links TRBV18 with TRBJ2-1; no definite D call. The CDR3 spans 13 residues. Trimming stripped 0 bases from V and 3 bases from J, with 3 bases between. Germline CDR1 reads KGHSH; CDR2 reads LQKENI. CDR3 DNA sequence: TGTGCCAGCTCACCACCCAGCTACAATGAGCAGTTCTTC. Its protein is CASSPPSYNEQFF.

V and J are TRBV7-2 and TRBJ2-7; either TRBD1 or TRBD2 may fit D (5 bases each). Deletions cut 7 bases from V and 1 base from J, with 14 bases between. CDR3 length: 14 amino acids. CDR1 and CDR2 (germline): SGHTA, FQGNSA. The CDR3 loop reads CASNQMGTSYEQYF. In DNA, the CDR3 is TGTGCCAGCAACCAAATGGGGACGTCCTACGAGCAGTACTTC.

The chain carries TRBV7-2 and TRBJ1-6; 12 bases line up with TRBD1. The ends lost 6 bases at V and 8 bases at J; junction bases unmatched: 5. The CDR3 has 15 residues. Germline V gives CDR1 SGHTA, CDR2 FQGNSA. The CDR3 here is CASSEGQGAHSPLHF. CDR3 DNA: TGTGCCAGCAGTGAGGGACAGGGGGCGCATTCACCCCTCCACTTT.

The CDR3 nucleotides are TGTGCCAGCAGTTTCTCGGGACCGAGTACTGAAGCTTTCTTT. Its translation is CASSFSGPSTEAFF. The chain recombines TRBV28 with TRBJ1-1; D is perhaps TRBD1 (5 bases). Trimming removed 3 bases from V and 5 bases from J, with 13 bases in between. The V gene's germline CDR1 is MDHEN and CDR2 SYDVKM. The CDR3 loop spans 14 amino acids. The whole variable domain, remainder taken from reference TRBV28 and TRBJ1-1, is DVKVTQSSRYLVKRTGEKVFLECVQDMDHENMFWYRQDPGLGLRLIYFSYDVKMKEKGDIPEGYSVSREKKERFSLILESASTNQTSMYLCASSFSGPSTEAFFGQGTRLTVV.

The chain's CDR3 is CASSPSGDGTGELFF. CDR3 in DNA: TGCGCCAGCAGCCCCAGCGGGGATGGCACCGGGGAGCTGTTTTTT. The chain links TRBV5-1 to TRBJ2-2, with 7 nucleotides matching TRBD2. V was clipped by 4 bases and J by 4 bases; unmatched bases: 7. The CDR3 is 15 amino acids. Looked up from germline, CDR1 is SGHRS and CDR2 is YFSETQ. The full variable domain, completed using reference TRBV5-1 and TRBJ2-2, is KAGVTQTPRYLIKTRGQQVTLSCSPISGHRSVSWYQQTPGQGLQFLFEYFSETQRNKGNFPGRFSGRQFSNSRSEMNVSTLELGDSALYLCASSPSGDGTGELFFGEGSRLTVL.

The genes are TRBV20-1 and TRBJ1-3, with no clear D. The CDR3 runs 10 residues. The V gene lost 4 bases and the J gene lost 4 bases, with 2 bases spanning the gap. CDR1 is DFQATT, CDR2 SNEGSKA, per germline (reference sequence). The DNA of the CDR3 is TGCAGTGCTAAGGGAAACACCATATATTTT. It yields the protein CSAKGNTIYF.

The rearrangement joins TRBV27 to TRBJ1-1, with D unclear. This CDR3 comprises 14 residues. V lost 4 bases and J 1 base, leaving 10 bases between the germline ends. Germline V gene lookup returns CDR1 MNHEY and CDR2 SMNVEV (reference sequence). In DNA form, the CDR3 reads TGTGCCAGCAGTTCCTTGATGGAGAACACTGAAGCTTTCTTT. This sequence encodes CASSSLMENTEAFF.

This rearrangement joins TRBV18 to TRBJ1-4; D uncertain. The V and J ends lost 2 bases and 0 bases respectively, with 7 bases between them. Germline V gives CDR1 KGHSH, CDR2 LQKENI. This CDR3 has 15 residues. CDR3 coding DNA: TGTGCCAGCTCACCAGCCGGCTCAACTAATGAAAAACTGTTTTTT. Its translation: CASSPAGSTNEKLFF.

V is TRBV5-1 and J is TRBJ2-5; D is possibly TRBD1 (5 bases). The CDR3 sequence is 12 residues long. CDR1 is SGHRS and CDR2 is YFSETQ in the germline V gene. V shed 5 bases and J shed 5 bases, with 10 bases lying between them. For the CDR3, the DNA is TGCGCCAGCAGACAGGATGGGGAGACCCAGTACTTC. Its translation is CASRQDGETQYF.

The rearrangement links TRBV4-3 to TRBJ1-2, with 9 bases fitting TRBD1. CDR1 is LGHNA and CDR2 is YSLEER in the germline V gene. The V gene end was trimmed by 0 bases and the J gene end by 7 bases; junction bases not matched to a gene: 12. The length of the CDR3 is 17 residues. This CDR3 reads CASSQEGGDRETSGYTF. In nucleotides, the CDR3 is TGCGCCAGCAGCCAAGAAGGAGGGGACAGGGAAACTAGTGGCTACACCTTC.

This chain uses TRBV5-1 with TRBJ1-1, with TRBD1 matching over 7 bases. CDR1 and CDR2 from the germline V gene are SGHRS and YFSETQ. V dropped 5 bases and J dropped 1; count of bases not matched to a gene: 11. The CDR3 sequence is 16 residues long. The CDR3 loop reads CASRGTDSPPNTEAFF. In nucleotides, the CDR3 is TGCGCCAGCAGAGGGACAGACTCGCCCCCGAACACTGAAGCTTTCTTT.

The chain has TRBV19 and TRBJ2-2; no definite D call. V dropped 3 bases and J dropped 1 base, with 6 bases sitting between them. The germline V gene encodes CDR1 LNHDA and CDR2 SQIVND (reference sequence). CDR3 length: 14 amino acids. The chain's CDR3 is CASSMARNTGELFF. CDR3 bases: TGTGCCAGTAGTATGGCTAGGAACACCGGGGAGCTGTTTTTT.

The chain couples TRBV4-1 to TRBJ1-2; D unclear. The CDR3 totals 14 residues. Trimming removed 1 base at V and 4 bases at J, with 10 bases between. The germline CDR1 and CDR2 sequences are MGHRA and YSYEKL. The CDR3 nucleotides read TGCGCCAGCAGCCAAGTCGATCCCAGCTATGGCTACACCTTC. It translates to CASSQVDPSYGYTF.

The rearrangement joins TRBV7-9 to TRBJ1-2; TRBD1 is a possible D gene (5 bases). Trimming stripped 5 bases from V and 4 bases from J, with 11 bases between. CDR1 and CDR2 (germline): SEHNR, FQNEAQ (reference sequence). The CDR3 loop spans 13 amino acids. The DNA for the CDR3 is TGTGCCAGCAGCGACTCAGGGCCCTATGGCTACACCTTC. Residues: CASSDSGPYGYTF.

V gene TRBV19 combines with J gene TRBJ1-2; 9 nucleotides agree with TRBD1. V lost 4 bases, J lost 6 bases, and 9 bases stayed unmatched. This CDR3 region has 15 residues. CDR1 is LNHDA, CDR2 SQIVND, per germline (reference sequence). In DNA form, the CDR3 reads TGTGCCAGTAGTACTCCGGGACAGGGTTTGGATGGCTACACCTTC. Its translation is CASSTPGQGLDGYTF. Combining the CDR3 with reference TRBV19 and TRBJ1-2 gives the whole variable domain DGGITQSPKYLFRKEGQNVTLSCEQNLNHDAMYWYRQDPGQGLRLIYYSQIVNDFQKGDIAEGYSVSREKKESFPLTVTSAQKNPTAFYLCASSTPGQGLDGYTFGSGTRLTVV.

This clone was seen only once. The CDR3: CASSISREYGYTF. CDR3 bases: TGTGCCAGTAGTATCTCCAGGGAGTATGGCTACACCTTC. The rearrangement links TRBV19 to TRBJ1-2; a weak D match, TRBD1 (5 bases). Germline CDR1 and CDR2: LNHDA and SQIVND (reference sequence). This CDR3 has 13 amino acids. Trimming took off 3 bases at V and 5 bases at J, with 10 bases between the two ends.

The rearrangement joins TRBV28 to TRBJ1-2; 7 bases are a match to TRBD1. There are 14 residues in the CDR3. Germline V CDR1 and CDR2: MDHEN, SYDVKM. V was clipped by 6 bases and J by 4 bases; unmatched bases: 8. The CDR3 nucleotides are TGTGCCAGCAGGCGACCGGGACAGATCTATGGCTACACCTTC. Translated, it gives CASRRPGQIYGYTF.

The chain recombines TRBV29-1 with TRBJ2-5; 13 nucleotides match TRBD2. After removal of 2 bases from V and 2 bases from J, the junction contained 8 bases not matched to a gene. The CDR3 covers 17 residues. Germline V gene lookup returns CDR1 SQVTM and CDR2 ANQGSEA. CDR3 residues: CSVEPGLAGPSQETQYF. As DNA, the CDR3 is TGCAGCGTTGAACCGGGACTAGCGGGGCCATCACAAGAGACCCAGTACTTC. Full variable domain (missing parts from reference TRBV29-1 and TRBJ2-5): SAVISQKPSRDICQRGTSLTIQCQVDSQVTMMFWYRQQPGQSLTLIATANQGSEATYESGFVIDKFPISRPNLTFSTLTVSNMSPEDSSIYLCSVEPGLAGPSQETQYFGPGTRLLVL.

For this clone: Mismatch with germline at one junction end may stem from a read error. The chain is built from TRBV15 and TRBJ2-4, with D tentatively TRBD1 or TRBD2 (6 bases each). Germline CDR1 is LNHNV and CDR2 is YYDKDF (reference sequence). The CDR3 covers 15 residues. The CDR3 loop is CATSRADLRDTGGVF. CDR3 nucleotides: TGTGCCACCAGCAGAGCCGATCTCCGGGACACCGGCGGGGTCTTC.

This chain joins TRBV5-4 and TRBJ2-5; D may be TRBD1 (6 bases). Trimming shortened V by 2 bases and J by 5 bases, and 13 bases separated the two germline ends. Per germline, CDR1 SGHNT and CDR2 YYREEE (reference sequence). The CDR3 sequence is 14 residues long. CDR3 loop: CASSLRGFGETQYF. The DNA for the CDR3 is TGTGCCAGCAGCTTAAGGGGGTTCGGGGAGACCCAGTACTTC.

V usage is TRBV27 and J usage is TRBJ2-2; 7 positions agree with TRBD2. The germline V gene has CDR1 MNHEY and CDR2 SMNVEV (reference sequence). Unmatched junction bases numbered 6, after V lost 4 bases and J lost 4 bases. The CDR3 covers 15 residues. CDR3 loop: CASSYMGGITGELFF. CDR3 nucleotides: TGTGCCAGCAGTTACATGGGGGGGATCACCGGGGAGCTGTTTTTT.

CDR3: CASSRAREETQYF. Written as DNA, the CDR3 is TGTGCCAGTAGTAGGGCGAGGGAAGAGACCCAGTACTTC. V usage is TRBV19 and J usage is TRBJ2-5, with D perhaps TRBD2 (5 bases). The CDR3 sequence is 13 residues long. From germline, CDR1 is LNHDA and CDR2 SQIVND (reference sequence). Trimming removed 4 bases at V and 3 bases at J, with 9 bases between.

V is TRBV19 and J is TRBJ2-7, with D perhaps matching TRBD1 (6 bases). V lost 3 bases, J lost 6 bases, and 15 bases lay in between. The CDR3 is 14 residues long. CDR1 is LNHDA and CDR2 is SQIVND in the germline V gene (reference sequence). The CDR3 DNA sequence: TGTGCCAGTAGTATTAATCGAGGGGGTTCCGAGCAGTACTTC. It yields the protein CASSINRGGSEQYF.

The rearrangement uses TRBV9 and TRBJ2-5; 9 bases match TRBD1. Germline assignment: CDR1 SGDLS and CDR2 YYNGEE. This CDR3 contains 14 residues. The junction had 4 bases not matched to a gene; V was cut back by 4 bases and J by 3 bases. The CDR3 is CASSHRQGEETQYF. For the CDR3, the DNA is TGTGCCAGCAGCCACAGACAGGGGGAAGAGACCCAGTACTTC.